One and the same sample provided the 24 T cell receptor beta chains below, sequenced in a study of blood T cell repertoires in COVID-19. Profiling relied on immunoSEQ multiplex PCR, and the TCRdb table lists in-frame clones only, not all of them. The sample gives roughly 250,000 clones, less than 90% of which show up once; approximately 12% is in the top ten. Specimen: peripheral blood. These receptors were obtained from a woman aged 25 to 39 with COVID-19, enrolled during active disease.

CDR3 loop: CASRMGDLLGNTEAFF. The CDR3, as DNA: TGTGCCAGCAGAATGGGGGACTTACTCGGGAACACTGAAGCTTTCTTT. The gene calls are TRBV7-9 and TRBJ1-1; the D gene is possibly TRBD1 (5 bases). V was shortened by 6 bases and J by 1 base, with 18 bases between the two germline ends. Germline CDR1 is SEHNR and CDR2 is FQNEAQ (reference sequence). There are 16 residues in the CDR3.

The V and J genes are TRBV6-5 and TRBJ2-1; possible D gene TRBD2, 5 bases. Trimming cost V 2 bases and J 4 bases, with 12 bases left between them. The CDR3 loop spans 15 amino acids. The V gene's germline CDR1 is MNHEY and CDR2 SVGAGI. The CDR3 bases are TGTGCCAGCAGTTACCAATCGGGGTCATACAATGAGCAGTTCTTC. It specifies CASSYQSGSYNEQFF.

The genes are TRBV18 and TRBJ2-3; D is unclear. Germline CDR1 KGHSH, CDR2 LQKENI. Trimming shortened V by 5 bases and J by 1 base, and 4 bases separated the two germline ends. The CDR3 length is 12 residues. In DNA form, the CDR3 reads TGTGCCAGCTCATCGGGCACAGATACGCAGTATTTT. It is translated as CASSSGTDTQYF.

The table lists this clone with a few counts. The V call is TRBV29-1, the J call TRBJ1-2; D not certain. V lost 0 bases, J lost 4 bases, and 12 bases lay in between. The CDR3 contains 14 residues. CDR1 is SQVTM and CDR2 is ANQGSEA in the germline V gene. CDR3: CSVEEEEGFYGYTF. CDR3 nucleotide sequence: TGCAGCGTTGAAGAAGAGGAGGGTTTCTATGGCTACACCTTC.

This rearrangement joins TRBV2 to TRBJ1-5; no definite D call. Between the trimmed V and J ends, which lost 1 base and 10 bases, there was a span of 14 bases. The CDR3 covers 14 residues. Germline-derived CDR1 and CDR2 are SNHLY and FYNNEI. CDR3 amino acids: CASSEGNVAQPQHF. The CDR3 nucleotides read TGTGCCAGCAGTGAAGGGAACGTAGCTCAACCCCAGCATTTT.

In DNA, the CDR3 is TGTGCCAGCAGCTCCCAGGCTGGGAGATACACAGATACGCAGTATTTT. It encodes CASSSQAGRYTDTQYF. The rearrangement links TRBV7-6 to TRBJ2-3, with a possible D match to TRBD2 (5 bases). From germline, CDR1 is SGHVS and CDR2 FNYEAQ. This CDR3 is built from 16 residues. V was shortened by 4 bases and J by 2 bases, with 16 bases between the two germline ends.

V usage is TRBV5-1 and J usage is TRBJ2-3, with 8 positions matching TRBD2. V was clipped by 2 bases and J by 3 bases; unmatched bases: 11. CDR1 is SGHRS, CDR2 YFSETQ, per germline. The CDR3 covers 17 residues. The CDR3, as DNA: TGCGCCAGCAGCTTAGCGGGGGCCCTTCGGATAACAGATACGCAGTATTTT. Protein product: CASSLAGALRITDTQYF. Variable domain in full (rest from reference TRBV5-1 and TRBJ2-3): KAGVTQTPRYLIKTRGQQVTLSCSPISGHRSVSWYQQTPGQGLQFLFEYFSETQRNKGNFPGRFSGRQFSNSRSEMNVSTLELGDSALYLCASSLAGALRITDTQYFGPGTRLTVL.

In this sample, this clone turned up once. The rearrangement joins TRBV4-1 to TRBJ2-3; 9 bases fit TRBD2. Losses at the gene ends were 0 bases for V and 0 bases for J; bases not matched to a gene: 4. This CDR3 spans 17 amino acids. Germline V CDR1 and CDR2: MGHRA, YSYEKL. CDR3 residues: CASSQDRLAGSTDTQYF. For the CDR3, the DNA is TGCGCCAGCAGCCAAGACCGGCTAGCGGGGAGCACAGATACGCAGTATTTT.

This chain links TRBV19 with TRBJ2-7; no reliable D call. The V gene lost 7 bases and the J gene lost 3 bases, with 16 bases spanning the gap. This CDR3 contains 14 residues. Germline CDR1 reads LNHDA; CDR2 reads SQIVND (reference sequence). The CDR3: CASIFSVNRYEQYF. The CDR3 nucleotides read TGTGCCAGTATATTCTCGGTGAACCGCTACGAGCAGTACTTC.

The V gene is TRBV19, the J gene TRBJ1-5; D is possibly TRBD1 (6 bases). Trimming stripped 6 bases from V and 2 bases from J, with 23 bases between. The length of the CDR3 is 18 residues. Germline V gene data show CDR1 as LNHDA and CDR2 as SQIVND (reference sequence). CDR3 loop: CASSHLGGHLGGNQPQHF. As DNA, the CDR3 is TGTGCCAGTAGCCACCTTGGGGGACACCTTGGCGGCAATCAGCCCCAGCATTTT.

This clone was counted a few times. The CDR3 coding sequence is TGTGCCAGCAGCCACGGGCTAGCGGGCGGGCACGAGCAGTACTTC. Translated: CASSHGLAGGHEQYF. The rearrangement uses TRBV3-1 (or the pseudogene TRBV3-2) and TRBJ2-7; 8 positions agree with TRBD2. CDR1 is LGHDT and CDR2 is YNNKEL in the germline V gene (reference sequence). J gave up 5 bases and V 3 bases, and 9 bases lay outside the gene matches. The CDR3 sequence is 15 residues long.

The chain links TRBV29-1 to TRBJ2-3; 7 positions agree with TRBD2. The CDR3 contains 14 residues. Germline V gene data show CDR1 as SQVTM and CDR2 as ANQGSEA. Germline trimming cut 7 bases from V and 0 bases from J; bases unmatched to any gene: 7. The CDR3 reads CSALTGGSTDTQYF. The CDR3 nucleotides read TGCAGCGCCCTAACGGGGGGTAGCACAGATACGCAGTATTTT.

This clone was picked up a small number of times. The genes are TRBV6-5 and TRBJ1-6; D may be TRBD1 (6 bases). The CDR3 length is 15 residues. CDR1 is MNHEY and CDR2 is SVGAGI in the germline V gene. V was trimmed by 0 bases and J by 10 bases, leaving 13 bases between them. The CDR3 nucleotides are TGTGCCAGCAGTTACTCGAGGCAGGGGATATCACCCCTCCACTTT. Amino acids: CASSYSRQGISPLHF.

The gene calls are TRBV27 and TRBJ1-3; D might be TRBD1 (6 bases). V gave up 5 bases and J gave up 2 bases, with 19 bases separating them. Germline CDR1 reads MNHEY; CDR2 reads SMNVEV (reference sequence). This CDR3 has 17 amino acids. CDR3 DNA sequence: TGTGCCAGCAGTCCCAAAGGGGGGGGTAGACCTGGAAACACCATATATTTT. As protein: CASSPKGGGRPGNTIYF.

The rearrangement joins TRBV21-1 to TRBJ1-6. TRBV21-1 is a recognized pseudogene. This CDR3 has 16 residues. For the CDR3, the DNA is TGTGCCAGCAGCAAAGGGAGGGCAGAGTATAATTCACCCCTCCACTTT. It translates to CASSKGRAEYNSPLHF.

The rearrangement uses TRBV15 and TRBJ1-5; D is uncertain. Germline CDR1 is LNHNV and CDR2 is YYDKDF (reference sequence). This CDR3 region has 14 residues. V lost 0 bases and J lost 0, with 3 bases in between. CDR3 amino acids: CATSRDLSNQPQHF. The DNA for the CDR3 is TGTGCCACCAGCAGAGACCTTAGCAATCAGCCCCAGCATTTT.

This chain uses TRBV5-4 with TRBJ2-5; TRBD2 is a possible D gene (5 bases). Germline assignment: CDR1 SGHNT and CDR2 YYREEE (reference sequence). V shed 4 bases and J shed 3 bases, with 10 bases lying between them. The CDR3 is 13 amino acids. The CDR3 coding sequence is TGTGCCAGCAGCACGACGGGAAAAGAGACCCAGTACTTC. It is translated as CASSTTGKETQYF.

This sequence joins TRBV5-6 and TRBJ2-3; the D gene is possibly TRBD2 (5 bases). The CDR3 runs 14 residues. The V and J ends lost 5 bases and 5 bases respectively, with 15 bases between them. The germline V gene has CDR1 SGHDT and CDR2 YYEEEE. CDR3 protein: CASSRAQAGDTQYF. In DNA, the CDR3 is TGTGCCAGCAGTAGAGCCCAGGCGGGAGATACGCAGTATTTT.

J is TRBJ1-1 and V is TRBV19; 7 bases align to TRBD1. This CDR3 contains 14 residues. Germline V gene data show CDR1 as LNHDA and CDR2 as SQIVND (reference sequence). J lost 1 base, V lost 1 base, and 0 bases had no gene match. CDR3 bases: TGTGCCAGTAGTATAGGACAGGGGAACACTGAAGCTTTCTTT. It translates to CASSIGQGNTEAFF.

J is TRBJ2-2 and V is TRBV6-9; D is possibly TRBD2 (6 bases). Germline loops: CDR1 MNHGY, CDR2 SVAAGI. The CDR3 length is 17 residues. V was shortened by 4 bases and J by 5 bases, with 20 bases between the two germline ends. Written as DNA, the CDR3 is TGTGCCAGCAGTTGTTCGCCTGCCTTGGGGGGAACCGGGGAGCTGTTTTTT. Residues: CASSCSPALGGTGELFF.

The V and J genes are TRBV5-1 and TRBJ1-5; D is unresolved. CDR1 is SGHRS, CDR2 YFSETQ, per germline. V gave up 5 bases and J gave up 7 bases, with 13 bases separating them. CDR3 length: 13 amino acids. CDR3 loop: CASRATPGQPQHF. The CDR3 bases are TGCGCCAGCAGAGCGACGCCCGGGCAGCCCCAGCATTTT.

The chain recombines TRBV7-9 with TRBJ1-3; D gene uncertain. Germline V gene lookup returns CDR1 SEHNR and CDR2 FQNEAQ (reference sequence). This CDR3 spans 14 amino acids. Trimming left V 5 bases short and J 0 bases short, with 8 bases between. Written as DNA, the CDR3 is TGTGCCAGCAGCATGTCCAGCTCTGGAAACACCATATATTTT. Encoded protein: CASSMSSSGNTIYF.

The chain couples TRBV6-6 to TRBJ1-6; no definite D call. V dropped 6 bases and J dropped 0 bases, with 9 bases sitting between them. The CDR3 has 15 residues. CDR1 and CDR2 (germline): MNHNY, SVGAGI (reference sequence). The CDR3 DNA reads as TGTGCCAGCAGGCTAGGGAGCTCCTATAATTCACCCCTCCACTTT. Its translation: CASRLGSSYNSPLHF.

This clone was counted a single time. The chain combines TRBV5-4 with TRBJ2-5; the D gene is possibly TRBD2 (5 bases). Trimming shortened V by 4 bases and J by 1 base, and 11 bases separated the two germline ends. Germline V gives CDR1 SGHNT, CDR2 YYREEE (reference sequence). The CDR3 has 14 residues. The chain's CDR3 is CASSSTGSQETQYF. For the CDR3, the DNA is TGTGCCAGCAGCAGCACGGGAAGCCAAGAGACCCAGTACTTC.